Presented here are 14 T cell receptor beta chains from one specimen sequenced in a study of tissue T cells after allogeneic stem cell transplantation. The data were produced by immunoSEQ multiplex PCR, yet TCRdb's version contains in-frame clones alone and is incomplete. The sample records fewer than 9,500 clones, over 70% being singletons. The sequencing used skin, collected at autopsy. Receptor source: an older male patient with steroid-refractory graft-versus-host disease after an allogeneic stem cell transplant. Among the T cells, some may be from the graft donor.

The chain carries TRBV6-5 and TRBJ2-5; D might be TRBD1 (6 bases). The CDR3 runs 14 residues. Germline loops: CDR1 MNHEY, CDR2 SVGAGI. Trimming shortened V by 7 bases and J by 2 bases, and 14 bases separated the two germline ends. CDR3 coding DNA: TGTGCCAGCAACGAACAGGGCCTACAAGAGACCCAGTACTTC. This encodes CASNEQGLQETQYF.

The chain carries TRBV28 and TRBJ1-1; tentative D call: TRBD1 (5 bases). Germline V gene data show CDR1 as MDHEN and CDR2 as SYDVKM. V was pared by 7 bases and J by 5 bases, with 14 bases between. This CDR3 is built from 13 residues. CDR3 nucleotide sequence: TGTGCCAGCACATCAGGGAGATGGACTGAAGCTTTCTTT. It translates to CASTSGRWTEAFF.

The table lists this clone with a few counts. The chain is built from TRBV2 and TRBJ2-3, with a possible D match to TRBD2 (6 bases). Germline CDR1 reads SNHLY; CDR2 reads FYNNEI. CDR3 size: 10 residues. V was cut by 5 bases and J by 10 bases, with 7 bases left in between. CDR3 protein: CASSSSAQYF. CDR3 bases: TGTGCCAGCAGTTCTAGCGCGCAGTATTTT.

V usage is TRBV9 and J usage is TRBJ2-7; 7 bases map to TRBD1. Trimming removed 2 bases from V and 3 bases from J; junction bases left unmatched: 5. The germline V gene has CDR1 SGDLS and CDR2 YYNGEE. This CDR3 comprises 14 residues. The CDR3 spells CASSVSGQNYEQYF. The CDR3 nucleotides are TGTGCCAGCAGCGTCTCGGGACAGAACTACGAGCAGTACTTC.

The chain is built from TRBV19 and TRBJ1-1; unclear D gene. Germline V gene sequence: CDR1 LNHDA, CDR2 SQIVND (reference sequence). V lost 2 bases to trimming and J lost 4 bases, with 8 bases between them. This CDR3 spans 13 amino acids. The CDR3 loop is CASSISSLTEAFF. The CDR3 DNA reads as TGTGCCAGTAGTATAAGCAGCCTCACTGAAGCTTTCTTT.

The gene calls are TRBV27 and TRBJ1-1; D might be TRBD1 (5 bases). V was clipped by 6 bases and J by 0 bases, with 17 bases between them. The germline gives CDR1 MNHEY, CDR2 SMNVEV (reference sequence). This CDR3 is built from 16 residues. The CDR3 coding sequence is TGTGCCAGCAGCCTCGACAGAGACTTAATGAACACTGAAGCTTTCTTT. Translating it yields CASSLDRDLMNTEAFF.

This clone appeared a few times. The chain couples TRBV30 to TRBJ2-1; D is perhaps TRBD2 (6 bases). CDR1 is GTSNPN and CDR2 is SVGIG in the germline V gene (reference sequence). V gave up 3 bases and J gave up 3 bases, with 18 bases separating them. The CDR3 sequence is 16 residues long. CDR3 residues: CAWSRRGRPNYNEQFF. CDR3 bases: TGTGCCTGGAGCCGGCGGGGCCGCCCCAACTACAATGAGCAGTTCTTC.

This clone was counted a single time. Other DNA sequences of this sample code for an identical CDR3. The chain combines TRBV5-8 with TRBJ1-5; D is possibly TRBD1 (6 bases). The ends were cut back, 0 bases at V and 7 bases at J, with 17 bases in the middle. This CDR3 region has 16 residues. The V gene's germline CDR1 is SGHTS and CDR2 YDEGEE. CDR3 region: CASSLGGGRGRQPQHF. DNA for the CDR3: TGTGCCAGCAGCTTGGGGGGGGGCCGGGGGCGACAGCCCCAGCATTTT.

This clone was seen only a few times. The rearrangement joins TRBV12-5 to TRBJ2-3; D possibly corresponds to TRBD2 (5 bases). Germline V gives CDR1 LGHNT, CDR2 FRNRAP. The CDR3 has 17 amino acids. The V end was cut by 1 base, the J end by 6 bases, with 20 bases between. The CDR3 loop reads CASGLDPFGMGADTQYF. The CDR3 DNA reads as TGTGCTAGTGGTTTGGACCCATTTGGTATGGGAGCTGATACGCAGTATTTT.

Only a few counts were recorded for this clone. The genes are TRBV7-9 and TRBJ1-1; no clear D gene. The CDR3 contains 15 residues. Germline CDR1 reads SEHNR; CDR2 reads FQNEAQ (reference sequence). The germline V and J ends were trimmed by 2 bases and 0 bases, with 10 bases remaining between them. The CDR3 DNA follows: TGTGCCAGCAGCTTACAAGGTGATTTGAACACTGAAGCTTTCTTT. Translated: CASSLQGDLNTEAFF.

The V call is TRBV19, the J call TRBJ1-6; D ambiguous. The CDR3 loop spans 13 amino acids. Germline CDR1 LNHDA, CDR2 SQIVND (reference sequence). V was shortened by 1 base and J by 10 bases, with 8 bases between the two germline ends. For the CDR3, the DNA is TGTGCCAGTAGTATAGCGCTGGGATCACCCCTCCACTTT. Protein sequence: CASSIALGSPLHF.

V usage is TRBV6-6 and J usage is TRBJ2-2; D gene unclear. V lost 0 bases and J lost 5, with 1 base in between. CDR1 and CDR2 (germline): MNHNY, SVGAGI (reference sequence). The CDR3 has 12 residues. CDR3 amino acids: CASSYSTGELFF. The CDR3 DNA reads TGTGCCAGCAGTTACTCGACCGGGGAGCTGTTTTTT.

The chain carries TRBV12-1 and TRBJ1-1. TRBV12-1 has pseudogene status. The CDR3 contains 12 residues. The CDR3: CASGGVSTEAFF. The CDR3 DNA sequence: TGTGCCAGCGGGGGGGTGAGTACTGAAGCTTTCTTT.

The chain carries TRBV6-1 and TRBJ1-4; D uncertain. V was shortened by 3 bases and J by 10 bases, with 12 bases between the two germline ends. This CDR3 region has 13 residues. From germline, CDR1 is MNHNS and CDR2 SASEGT. CDR3 residues: CASSESGRPKLFF. CDR3 bases: TGTGCCAGCAGTGAGAGCGGACGCCCAAAACTGTTTTTT.